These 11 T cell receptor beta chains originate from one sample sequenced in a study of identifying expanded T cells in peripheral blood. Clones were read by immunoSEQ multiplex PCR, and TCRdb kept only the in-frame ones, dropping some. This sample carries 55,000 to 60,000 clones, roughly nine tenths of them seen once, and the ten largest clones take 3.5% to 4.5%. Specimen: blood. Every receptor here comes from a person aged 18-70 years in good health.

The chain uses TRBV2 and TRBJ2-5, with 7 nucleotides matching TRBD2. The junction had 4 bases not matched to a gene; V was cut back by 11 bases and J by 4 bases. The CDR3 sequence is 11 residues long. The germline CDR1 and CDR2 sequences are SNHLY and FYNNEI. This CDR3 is CAGTGGETQYF. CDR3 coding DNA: TGTGCCGGGACGGGGGGAGAGACCCAGTACTTC.

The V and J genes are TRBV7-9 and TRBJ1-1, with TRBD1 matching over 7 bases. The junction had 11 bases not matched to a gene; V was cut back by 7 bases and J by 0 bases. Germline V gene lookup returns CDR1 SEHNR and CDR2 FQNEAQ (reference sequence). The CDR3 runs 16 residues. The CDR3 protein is CASNPGDSRLNTEAFF. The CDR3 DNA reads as TGTGCCAGCAACCCCGGGGACAGCCGATTGAACACTGAAGCTTTCTTT.

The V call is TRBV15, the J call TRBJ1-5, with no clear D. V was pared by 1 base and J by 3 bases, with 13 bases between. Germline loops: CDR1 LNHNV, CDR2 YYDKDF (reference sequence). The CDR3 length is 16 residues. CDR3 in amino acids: CATSRARGNSNQPQHF. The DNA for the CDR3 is TGTGCCACCAGCAGAGCCCGAGGGAATTCCAATCAGCCCCAGCATTTT.

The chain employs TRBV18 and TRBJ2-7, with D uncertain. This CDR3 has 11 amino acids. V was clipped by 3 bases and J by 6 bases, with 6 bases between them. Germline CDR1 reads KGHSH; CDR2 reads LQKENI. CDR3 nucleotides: TGTGCCAGCTCACCCAAGGGCGAGCAGTACTTC. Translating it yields CASSPKGEQYF.

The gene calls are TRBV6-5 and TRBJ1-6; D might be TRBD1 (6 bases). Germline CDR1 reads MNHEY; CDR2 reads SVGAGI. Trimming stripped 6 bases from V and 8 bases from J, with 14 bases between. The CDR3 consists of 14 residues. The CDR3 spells CASRVGGRDSPLHF. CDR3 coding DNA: TGTGCCAGCAGAGTTGGGGGGCGCGATTCACCCCTCCACTTT.

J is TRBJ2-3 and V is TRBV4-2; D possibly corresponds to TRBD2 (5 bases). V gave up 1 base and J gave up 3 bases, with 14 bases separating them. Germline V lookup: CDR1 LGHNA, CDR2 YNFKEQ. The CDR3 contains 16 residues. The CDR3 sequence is CASSQGAGPGTDTQYF. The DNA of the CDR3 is TGTGCCAGCAGCCAAGGGGCGGGTCCGGGGACAGATACGCAGTATTTT.

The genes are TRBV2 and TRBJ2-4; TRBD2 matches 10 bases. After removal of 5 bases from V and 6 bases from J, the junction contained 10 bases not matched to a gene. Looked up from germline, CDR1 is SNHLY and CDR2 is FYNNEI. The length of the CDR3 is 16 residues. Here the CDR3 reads CASSLLSGGVVNIQYF. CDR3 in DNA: TGTGCCAGCAGTCTTCTCAGCGGGGGGGTTGTAAACATTCAGTACTTC.

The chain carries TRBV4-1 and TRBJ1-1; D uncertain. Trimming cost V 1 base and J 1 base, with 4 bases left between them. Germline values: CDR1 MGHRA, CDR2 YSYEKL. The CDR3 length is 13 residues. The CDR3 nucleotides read TGCGCCAGCAGCCAAGCCAGGAACACTGAAGCTTTCTTT. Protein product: CASSQARNTEAFF.

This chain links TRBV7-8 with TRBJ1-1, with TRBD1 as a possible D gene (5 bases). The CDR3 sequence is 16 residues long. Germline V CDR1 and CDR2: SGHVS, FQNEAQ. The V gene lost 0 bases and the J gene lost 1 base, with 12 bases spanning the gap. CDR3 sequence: CASSLAFRQGNTEAFF. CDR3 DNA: TGTGCCAGCAGCTTAGCTTTTAGGCAGGGGAACACTGAAGCTTTCTTT.

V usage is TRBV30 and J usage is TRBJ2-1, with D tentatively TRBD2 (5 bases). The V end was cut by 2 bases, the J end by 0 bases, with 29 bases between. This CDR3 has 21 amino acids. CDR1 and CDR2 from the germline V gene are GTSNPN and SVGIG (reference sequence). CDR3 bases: TGTGCCTGGAGTCCACACGTTAGCGTCCCGGGCATCCTACGCTCCTACAATGAGCAGTTCTTC. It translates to CAWSPHVSVPGILRSYNEQFF.

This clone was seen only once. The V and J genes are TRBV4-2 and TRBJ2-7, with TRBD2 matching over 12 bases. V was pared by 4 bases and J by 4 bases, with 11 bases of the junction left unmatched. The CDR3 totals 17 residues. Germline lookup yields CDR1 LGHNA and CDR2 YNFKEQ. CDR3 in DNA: TGTGCCAGCAGCCGGGAAATACTAGCGGGAGGAGGTTACGAGCAGTACTTC. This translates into CASSREILAGGGYEQYF.